The rows below give T cell receptor beta chains drawn from one sample of a study of post-analysis software for immune sequencing data. TCRdb ran MiXCR on the PCR reads and lists one entry per CDR3 protein. The sample yields about 190,000 distinct CDR3 sequences, around 29% seen once. The sequencing sample was made of blood. Source of these receptors: a girl under 18 with multiple sclerosis. Both conserved end residues are part of each CDR3. The D gene is left open where the match is weak. Size values are once, few and many counts, or a class for expanded clones, and some rows have none.

TGCGCCAGCAGCTTTTCTAGCGGGGGCAATGAGCAGTACTTC CASSFSSGGNEQYF 14 once TRBJ2-5 TRBV5-1 TRBD2
TGTGCCAGCGTGGGGGCTAGCGGGGATTGGGGCAATGAGCAGTTCTTC CASVGASGDWGNEQFF 16 - TRBJ2-1 TRBV7-6 TRBD2
TGTGCCACCAGCAGACCTAAAGAGACCCAGTACTTC CATSRPKETQYF 12 few TRBJ2-5 TRBV15 -
TGCGCCAGCAGCCAGGGACAGAAACAGCCCCAGCATTTT CASSQGQKQPQHF 13 few TRBJ1-5 TRBV4-1 TRBD1
TGCGCCAGCAGCCAGCTTGGTAGCGGGAGGGTCTCCTACGAGCAGTACTTC CASSQLGSGRVSYEQYF 17 many TRBJ2-7 TRBV5-1 TRBD2
TGCGCCAGCAGCCTGACCCTAACAGGGGGCGAAAGGGCCTACGAGCAGTACTTC CASSLTLTGGERAYEQYF 18 few TRBJ2-7 TRBV4-3 TRBD1
TGCAGCGTTCGCCCCGGCTCCTACAATGAGCAGTTCTTC CSVRPGSYNEQFF 13 many TRBJ2-1 TRBV29-1 -
TGTGCCAGCAGCCAAAGCAAGGCGCAAGAGACCCAGTACTTC CASSQSKAQETQYF 14 many TRBJ2-5 TRBV3-1 -
TGTGCCAGCAGCCCGGACAGGGCGAGGTTCACAGATACGGAATATTTT CASSPDRARFTDTEYF 16 - TRBJ2-3 TRBV12-3/TRBV12-4 TRBD1
TGCAGTGCTACAGGGGACTACTCCTATAATTCACCCCTCCACTTT CSATGDYSYNSPLHF 15 few TRBJ1-6 TRBV20-1 -
TGCAGTGCTCTACGCGATCCGTACACTGAAGCTTTCTTT CSALRDPYTEAFF 13 many TRBJ1-1 TRBV20-1 -
TGTGCCAGCAGCAAAGACACAGGGGCACAAGAGACCCAGTACTTC CASSKDTGAQETQYF 15 few TRBJ2-5 TRBV21-1 -
TGTGCCAGCAGCCGTGAGCGGCTCACAGATACGCAGTATTTT CASSRERLTDTQYF 14 many TRBJ2-3 TRBV6-5 -
TGCGCCAGCAGCACCAGACTAGCGGGGGGCCACAATGAGCAGTTCTTC CASSTRLAGGHNEQFF 16 many TRBJ2-1 TRBV5-1 TRBD2
TGCGCCAGCAGCTTGGCGGACCGGGACACCGGGGAGCTGTTTTTT CASSLADRDTGELFF 15 few TRBJ2-2 TRBV5-1 -
TGCAGTGCTAGGACTAGCGGATCTACCTACGAGCAGTACTTC CSARTSGSTYEQYF 14 many TRBJ2-7 TRBV20-1 TRBD2
TGCAGTGCTAGAGAACCGGGACTAGGGACCCAGTACTTC CSAREPGLGTQYF 13 many TRBJ2-5 TRBV20-1 TRBD2
TGCAGTGCTAGCGCTAGCGCCCCCGGCGAGCAGTACTTC CSASASAPGEQYF 13 - TRBJ2-7 TRBV20-1 -
TGTGCCAGCAGTTTAGGGGTGACTAGCGGCTACAATGAGCAGTTCTTC CASSLGVTSGYNEQFF 16 - TRBJ2-1 TRBV12-3/TRBV12-4 TRBD2
TGTGCCAGCACCCTTTCGGGGTTTAATGGCTACACCTTC CASTLSGFNGYTF 13 many TRBJ1-2 TRBV12-3/TRBV12-4 -
TGCGCCAGCAGCTTGGGCGGGGATGGGGAGCAGTACTTC CASSLGGDGEQYF 13 many TRBJ2-7 TRBV5-1 -
- CASSETLGQVSWGYGNTF 18 - TRBJ1-2 TRBV6-1 -